This T cell receptor (beta chain) was found in a study of cytomegalovirus exposure and HLA in healthy donors. Notes on the study in general: Overall, some 160 TCR beta chains were annotated as cytomegalovirus-associated.

As concerns this clone: Its antigen is still unknown.

Primers for the PCR totalled 60 Vbeta and 13 Jbeta. Sequenced by immunoSEQ multiplex PCR; TCRdb stores in-frame clones only, minus some. The sample lists roughly 180,000 clones, 78% occurring once. The specimen was PBMCs. The receptor's source is a female donor in good health and CMV-seronegative.

This chain's CDR3 is CSVAVAYEQYF. DNA for the CDR3: TGCAGCGTTGCGGTTGCTTACGAGCAGTACTTC. The chain recombines TRBV29-1 with TRBJ2-7, with no clear D. Germline V gene lookup returns CDR1 SQVTM and CDR2 ANQGSEA. The CDR3 is made up of 11 amino acids. The V gene lost 4 bases and the J gene lost 4 bases, with 8 bases spanning the gap.